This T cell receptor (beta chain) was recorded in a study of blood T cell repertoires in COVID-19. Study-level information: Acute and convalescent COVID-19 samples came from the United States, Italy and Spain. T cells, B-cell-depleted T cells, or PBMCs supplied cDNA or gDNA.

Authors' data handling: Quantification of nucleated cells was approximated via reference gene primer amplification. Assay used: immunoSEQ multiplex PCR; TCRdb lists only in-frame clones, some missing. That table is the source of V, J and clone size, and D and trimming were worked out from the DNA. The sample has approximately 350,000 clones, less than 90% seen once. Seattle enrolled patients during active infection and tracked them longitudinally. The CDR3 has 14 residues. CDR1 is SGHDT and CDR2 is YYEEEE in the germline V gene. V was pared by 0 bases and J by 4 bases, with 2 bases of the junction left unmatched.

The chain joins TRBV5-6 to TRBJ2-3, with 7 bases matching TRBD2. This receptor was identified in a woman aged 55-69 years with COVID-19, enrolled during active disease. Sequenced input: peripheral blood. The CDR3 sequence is CASSLGAGADTQYF. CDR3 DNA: TGTGCCAGCAGCTTGGGGGCGGGGGCAGATACGCAGTATTTT. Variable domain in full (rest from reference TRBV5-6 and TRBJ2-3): DAGVTQSPTHLIKTRGQQVTLRCSPKSGHDTVSWYQQALGQGPQFIFQYYEEEERQRGNFPDRFSGHQFPNYSSELNVNALLLGDSALYLCASSLGAGADTQYFGPGTRLTVL.